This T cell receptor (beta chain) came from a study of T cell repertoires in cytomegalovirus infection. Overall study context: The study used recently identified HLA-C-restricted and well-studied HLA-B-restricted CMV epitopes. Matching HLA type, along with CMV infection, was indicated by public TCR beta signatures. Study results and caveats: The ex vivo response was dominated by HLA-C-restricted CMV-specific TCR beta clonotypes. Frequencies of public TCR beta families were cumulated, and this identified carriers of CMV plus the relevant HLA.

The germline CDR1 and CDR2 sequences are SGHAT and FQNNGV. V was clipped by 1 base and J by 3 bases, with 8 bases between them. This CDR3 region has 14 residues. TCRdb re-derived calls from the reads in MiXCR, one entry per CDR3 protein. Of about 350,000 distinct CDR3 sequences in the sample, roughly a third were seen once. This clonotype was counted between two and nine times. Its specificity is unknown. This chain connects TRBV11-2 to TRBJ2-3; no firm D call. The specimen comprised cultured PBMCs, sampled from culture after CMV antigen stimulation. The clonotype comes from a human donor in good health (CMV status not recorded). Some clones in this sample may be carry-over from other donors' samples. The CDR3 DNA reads TGTGCCAGCAGCTTAGGTTCATGGACAGATACGCAGTATTTT. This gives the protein CASSLGSWTDTQYF.